This entry lists 30 T cell receptor beta chains sequenced from one sample in a study of T-cell reconstitution after alpha-beta-depleted transplantation in children. The TCRbeta library incorporated unique molecular identifiers. Each CDR3 protein gets one entry after TCRdb re-called the PCR reads with MiXCR. There are approximately 79,000 distinct CDR3 sequences in the sample; roughly 20% occur only once, and roughly half lies in the top ten. The source material was PBMCs, mostly from graft donor cells, sampled 360 days after TCRalphabeta/CD19-depleted stem cell transplant. The receptors here all came from a male patient between 2 and 15 years old who had a stem cell transplant for acute lymphoblastic leukemia, so the T cells may come from the graft donor.

This clonotype has more than one count but fewer than ten. The CDR3 DNA sequence: TGCGCCAGCAGTCACGACAGATTGAGATCCTACGAGCAGTACTTC. Protein: CASSHDRLRSYEQYF. V is TRBV5-1 and J is TRBJ2-7; a possible D gene is TRBD1 (5 bases). The germline V gene encodes CDR1 SGHRS and CDR2 YFSETQ. The CDR3 runs to 15 residues. V lost 5 bases and J lost 1, with 16 bases in between.

The chain has TRBV10-3 and TRBJ2-5, with 7 nucleotides matching TRBD1. V dropped 6 bases and J dropped 5; count of bases not matched to a gene: 9. Germline lookup yields CDR1 ENHRY and CDR2 SYGVKD. The length of the CDR3 is 14 residues. CDR3 residues: CAIRQTGPGETQYF. The DNA of the CDR3 is TGTGCCATCAGGCAGACAGGGCCGGGGGAGACCCAGTACTTC.

The chain uses TRBV5-6 and TRBJ2-2, with D possibly TRBD2 on 6 matching bases. This CDR3 contains 16 residues. Trimming removed 2 bases at V and 0 bases at J, with 11 bases between. The germline gives CDR1 SGHDT, CDR2 YYEEEE. This chain's CDR3 is CASSFPSAANTGELFF. The CDR3 DNA reads TGTGCCAGCAGCTTCCCTAGCGCCGCGAACACCGGGGAGCTGTTTTTT.

This clonotype was detected many times. This chain links TRBV29-1 with TRBJ2-3, with 8 nucleotides matching TRBD1. This CDR3 contains 13 residues. Trimming at V came to 1 base and at J to 7 bases, leaving 4 bases not matched to a gene. The V gene's germline CDR1 is SQVTM and CDR2 ANQGSEA. The CDR3 is CSVEGTGRNTQYF. CDR3 sequence (DNA): TGCAGCGTTGAAGGGACAGGGAGAAATACGCAGTATTTT.

This clonotype was seen a handful of times. The rearrangement uses TRBV7-6 and TRBJ2-7; D is undetermined. CDR1 and CDR2 from the germline V gene are SGHVS and FNYEAQ. There are 13 residues in the CDR3. The V end lost 3 bases, the J end lost 1 base, and 7 bases lay between the germline ends. The CDR3 region is CASSFQQSYEQYF. The CDR3 DNA follows: TGTGCCAGCAGCTTCCAACAGTCCTACGAGCAGTACTTC.

The J gene is TRBJ1-1, the V gene TRBV6-2 or TRBV6-3, with D possibly matching TRBD1 (5 bases). The CDR3 contains 16 residues. Trimming took off 2 bases at V and 0 bases at J, with 13 bases between the two ends. Germline-derived CDR1 and CDR2 are MNHEY and SVGEGT. CDR3 in amino acids: CASSYPTGQMNTEAFF. As DNA, the CDR3 is TGTGCCAGCAGTTACCCCACGGGGCAGATGAACACTGAAGCTTTCTTT.

The V call is TRBV15, the J call TRBJ2-7; TRBD2 agrees at 12 bases. The trim removed 5 bases at V and 0 bases at J, leaving 5 bases unmatched. Germline V gene lookup returns CDR1 LNHNV and CDR2 YYDKDF (reference sequence). This CDR3 comprises 16 residues. This chain's CDR3 is CATSSRTSGVSYEQYF. CDR3 coding DNA: TGTGCCACCAGCTCCCGGACTAGCGGGGTCTCCTACGAGCAGTACTTC.

The table lists this clonotype with a count of one. This chain joins TRBV12-3 or TRBV12-4 and TRBJ2-3; the D gene is possibly TRBD2 (5 bases). V was clipped by 1 base and J by 11 bases, with 13 bases between them. The CDR3 runs to 13 residues. Here the CDR3 reads CASSLGGDYVQYF. CDR3 bases: TGTGCCAGCAGTTTAGGTGGTGACTACGTGCAGTATTTT.

CDR3 residues: CASSFSGLTETQYF. In DNA form, the CDR3 reads TGTGCCAGCAGCTTTTCCGGTCTCACAGAGACCCAGTACTTC. The chain links TRBV7-9 to TRBJ2-5; D unclear. Trimming took off 3 bases at V and 4 bases at J, with 12 bases between the two ends. CDR1 is SEHNR and CDR2 is FQNEAQ in the germline V gene (reference sequence). This CDR3 contains 14 residues.

The table lists this clonotype with many counts. J is TRBJ1-2 and V is TRBV2; TRBD1 matches 8 bases. Germline loops: CDR1 SNHLY, CDR2 FYNNEI. The junction had 9 bases not matched to a gene; V was cut back by 7 bases and J by 2 bases. CDR3 length: 15 amino acids. DNA for the CDR3: TGTGCCAGCAAGACAGGGGTTCGGGGAAACTATGGCTACACCTTC. Protein product: CASKTGVRGNYGYTF.

The rearrangement uses TRBV12-3 or TRBV12-4 and TRBJ2-2, with TRBD2 matching 15 bases. V shed 6 bases and J 8 bases; nucleotides not matched to a gene: 7. CDR3 length: 16 residues. CDR3 in amino acids: CASSPRTSGRAGELFF. CDR3 bases: TGTGCCAGCAGCCCCCGGACTAGCGGGAGGGCGGGGGAGCTGTTTTTT.

The chain uses TRBV6-5 and TRBJ2-1, with 12 bases matching TRBD1. This CDR3 comprises 16 residues. Germline V gives CDR1 MNHEY, CDR2 SVGAGI. Germline trimming cut 0 bases from V and 8 bases from J; bases unmatched to any gene: 5. The CDR3 DNA reads TGTGCCAGCAGTTACTCGGGGGGGACAGGGGGCCATGAGCAGTTCTTC. Protein: CASSYSGGTGGHEQFF.

This clonotype showed up just a few times. The chain recombines TRBV12-5 with TRBJ2-2; D remains unclear. The V and J ends lost 0 bases and 4 bases respectively, with 3 bases between them. The CDR3 length is 13 residues. From germline, CDR1 is LGHNT and CDR2 FRNRAP. The CDR3 DNA reads TGTGCTAGTGGTTTGGTACTCACCGGGGAGCTGTTTTTT. Translated: CASGLVLTGELFF.

This clonotype was counted between two and nine times. This chain connects TRBV11-2 to TRBJ2-1; D ambiguous. The CDR3 contains 17 residues. V was cut by 0 bases and J by 1 base, with 13 bases left in between. CDR1 and CDR2 from the germline V gene are SGHAT and FQNNGV. The CDR3 loop is CASSLDNRATSYNEQFF. For the CDR3, the DNA is TGTGCCAGCAGCTTAGATAATCGGGCTACTTCCTACAATGAGCAGTTCTTC. Together with reference TRBV11-2 and TRBJ2-1, the CDR3 gives the full variable domain: EAGVAQSPRYKIIEKRQSVAFWCNPISGHATLYWYQQILGQGPKLLIQFQNNGVVDDSQLPKDRFSAERLKGVDSTLKIQPAKLEDSAVYLCASSLDNRATSYNEQFFGPGTRLTVL.

This clonotype occurred many times. This chain joins TRBV5-1 and TRBJ1-1, with D possibly TRBD1 on 5 matching bases. The CDR3 is 15 residues long. The V gene's germline CDR1 is SGHRS and CDR2 YFSETQ. V gave up 0 bases and J gave up 5 bases, with 14 bases separating them. The DNA for the CDR3 is TGCGCCAGCAGCTTGGAATCGAAGGGGCAGACTGAAGCTTTCTTT. Residues: CASSLESKGQTEAFF. The complete variable domain, with remaining parts taken from reference TRBV5-1 and TRBJ1-1, reads KAGVTQTPRYLIKTRGQQVTLSCSPISGHRSVSWYQQTPGQGLQFLFEYFSETQRNKGNFPGRFSGRQFSNSRSEMNVSTLELGDSALYLCASSLESKGQTEAFFGQGTRLTVV.

The chain couples TRBV2 to TRBJ2-1; 10 bases fit TRBD2. The CDR3 has 19 amino acids. Germline-derived CDR1 and CDR2 are SNHLY and FYNNEI. The CDR3 DNA is TGTACCCTCAGTAAAGCGGGAGGGGCCCTCTTGGGCCTCTACAATGAGCAGTTCTTC. Translating gives CTLSKAGGALLGLYNEQFF. The full variable domain, in which reference TRBV2 and TRBJ2-1 provide the parts outside the CDR3, is EPEVTQTPSHQVTQMGQEVILRCVPISNHLYFYWYRQILGQKVEFLVSFYNNEISEKSEIFDDQFSVERPDGSNFTLKIRSTKLEDSAMYFCTLSKAGGALLGLYNEQFFGPGTRLTVL.

This clonotype turned up a few times. The chain uses TRBV6-2 or TRBV6-3 and TRBJ2-7; 7 nucleotides match TRBD2. Germline values: CDR1 MNHEY, CDR2 SVGEGT. J gave up 2 bases and V 3 bases, and 13 bases lay outside the gene matches. This CDR3 comprises 17 residues. DNA of the CDR3: TGTGCCAGCAGTTATCGGGGAGCTAGCGGTTCTACCTACGAGCAGTACTTC. Residues: CASSYRGASGSTYEQYF.

This clonotype has a handful of counts. This rearrangement joins TRBV7-2 to TRBJ2-1; 8 nucleotides agree with TRBD1. Trimming removed 3 bases from V and 12 bases from J; junction bases left unmatched: 10. The CDR3 is 14 amino acids. Per the germline V gene, CDR1 is SGHTA and CDR2 is FQGNSA. CDR3 bases: TGTGCCAGCAGCTTTGGACAGGGTGGACTAACGCAGTTCTTC. Protein product: CASSFGQGGLTQFF.

This clonotype was counted between two and nine times. CDR3 residues: CSAPTGGVYQETQYF. The CDR3 DNA reads as TGCAGTGCCCCGACCGGGGGCGTCTACCAAGAGACCCAGTACTTC. This chain joins TRBV20-1 and TRBJ2-5; D might be TRBD1 or TRBD2, each matching 6 bases. Trimming removed 6 bases from V and 0 bases from J, with 17 bases in between. Germline CDR1 is DFQATT and CDR2 is SNEGSKA (reference sequence). The CDR3 is made up of 15 amino acids.

The V gene is TRBV20-1, the J gene TRBJ2-1; TRBD2 is a possible D gene (6 bases). Deletions cut 8 bases from V and 7 bases from J, with 15 bases between. Germline V gene sequence: CDR1 DFQATT, CDR2 SNEGSKA (reference sequence). This CDR3 contains 12 residues. CDR3 DNA sequence: TGCAGTTCTCCGACTAGTCGGAATGAGCAGTTCTTC. Its translation is CSSPTSRNEQFF.

The chain links TRBV24-1 to TRBJ2-5; D gene unclear. The CDR3 has 14 amino acids. Trimming removed 4 bases at V and 1 base at J, with 9 bases between. Germline V gene data show CDR1 as KGHDR and CDR2 as SFDVKD. In DNA, the CDR3 is TGTGCCACCAGTGAAACCAATACCCAAGAGACCCAGTACTTC. This gives the protein CATSETNTQETQYF.

This chain links TRBV20-1 with TRBJ2-7; TRBD2 matches 7 bases. The V segment lost 1 base and the J segment 3 bases; nucleotides outside the gene matches: 6. CDR1 DFQATT and CDR2 SNEGSKA come from the germline V gene (reference sequence). This CDR3 region has 14 residues. This CDR3 reads CSARVGGSLYEQYF. DNA of the CDR3: TGCAGTGCTAGAGTAGGCGGGAGTCTCTACGAGCAGTACTTC.

The chain combines TRBV7-9 with TRBJ2-7; TRBD1 aligns across 10 bases. The junction had 8 bases not matched to a gene; V was cut back by 1 base and J by 2 bases. The CDR3 covers 17 residues. Germline-derived CDR1 and CDR2 are SEHNR and FQNEAQ (reference sequence). CDR3 sequence: CASSLVFRDRGTYEQYF. In nucleotides, the CDR3 is TGTGCCAGCAGCTTAGTCTTCCGGGACAGGGGAACCTACGAGCAGTACTTC.

A few counts support this clonotype. This chain's CDR3 is CASSVQGGTVEQYF. The CDR3 coding sequence is TGTGCCAGCAGTGTTCAAGGGGGCACGGTCGAGCAGTACTTC. The V gene is TRBV6-1, the J gene TRBJ2-7, with 7 bases that match TRBD1. CDR1 is MNHNS, CDR2 SASEGT, per germline. CDR3 length equals 14 residues. Unmatched junction bases numbered 9, after V lost 4 bases and J lost 6 bases.

The chain recombines TRBV7-9 with TRBJ1-3; D gene unclear. The V end was cut by 1 base, the J end by 0 bases, with 7 bases between. The CDR3 runs 15 residues. Per the germline V gene, CDR1 is SEHNR and CDR2 is FQNEAQ (reference sequence). In nucleotides, the CDR3 is TGTGCCAGCAGCTTAGGACCATTCTCTGGAAACACCATATATTTT. Its translation is CASSLGPFSGNTIYF.

The CDR3 reads CASSFAAGGDNEQFF. Here the CDR3 DNA reads TGCGCCAGCTCCTTTGCGGCGGGAGGGGACAATGAGCAGTTCTTC. The chain uses TRBV5-1 and TRBJ2-1; 9 positions agree with TRBD2. Germline-derived CDR1 and CDR2 are SGHRS and YFSETQ. The CDR3 length is 15 residues. Unmatched junction bases numbered 10, after V lost 7 bases and J lost 5 bases.

This clonotype occurred a few times. DNA for the CDR3: TGTGCCAGCAGCCTAGTGGAGGGAGGCACCTACGAGCAGTACTTC. Its protein is CASSLVEGGTYEQYF. The chain combines TRBV4-2 with TRBJ2-7; tentatively, D is TRBD2 (6 bases). Trimming stripped 4 bases from V and 2 bases from J, with 15 bases between. CDR3 length: 15 amino acids. Germline V lookup: CDR1 LGHNA, CDR2 YNFKEQ.

The genes are TRBV4-2 and TRBJ2-3; TRBD1 might be the D (6 bases). The germline gives CDR1 LGHNA, CDR2 YNFKEQ. This CDR3 has 11 amino acids. V shed 9 bases and J shed 6 bases, with 10 bases lying between them. This CDR3 reads CASRTGDTQYF. The CDR3 DNA sequence: TGTGCCAGTCGCACAGGGGATACGCAGTATTTT.

The chain employs TRBV28 and TRBJ2-1, with D possibly TRBD2 on 5 matching bases. From germline, CDR1 is MDHEN and CDR2 SYDVKM. The CDR3 runs 17 residues. V lost 3 bases and J 1 base, leaving 16 bases between the germline ends. CDR3 in DNA: TGTGCCAGCAGTTTTACGTGGCGGGTACAATCCTACAATGAGCAGTTCTTC. Translating it yields CASSFTWRVQSYNEQFF.

V usage is TRBV10-3 and J usage is TRBJ1-5; 8 positions match TRBD1. The CDR3 length is 13 residues. Trimming took 8 bases from V and 6 from J; bases not matched to a gene: 6. Germline assignment: CDR1 ENHRY and CDR2 SYGVKD. This CDR3 reads CAIPDRVSQPQHF. CDR3 bases: TGTGCCATCCCGGACAGGGTCAGTCAGCCCCAGCATTTT.